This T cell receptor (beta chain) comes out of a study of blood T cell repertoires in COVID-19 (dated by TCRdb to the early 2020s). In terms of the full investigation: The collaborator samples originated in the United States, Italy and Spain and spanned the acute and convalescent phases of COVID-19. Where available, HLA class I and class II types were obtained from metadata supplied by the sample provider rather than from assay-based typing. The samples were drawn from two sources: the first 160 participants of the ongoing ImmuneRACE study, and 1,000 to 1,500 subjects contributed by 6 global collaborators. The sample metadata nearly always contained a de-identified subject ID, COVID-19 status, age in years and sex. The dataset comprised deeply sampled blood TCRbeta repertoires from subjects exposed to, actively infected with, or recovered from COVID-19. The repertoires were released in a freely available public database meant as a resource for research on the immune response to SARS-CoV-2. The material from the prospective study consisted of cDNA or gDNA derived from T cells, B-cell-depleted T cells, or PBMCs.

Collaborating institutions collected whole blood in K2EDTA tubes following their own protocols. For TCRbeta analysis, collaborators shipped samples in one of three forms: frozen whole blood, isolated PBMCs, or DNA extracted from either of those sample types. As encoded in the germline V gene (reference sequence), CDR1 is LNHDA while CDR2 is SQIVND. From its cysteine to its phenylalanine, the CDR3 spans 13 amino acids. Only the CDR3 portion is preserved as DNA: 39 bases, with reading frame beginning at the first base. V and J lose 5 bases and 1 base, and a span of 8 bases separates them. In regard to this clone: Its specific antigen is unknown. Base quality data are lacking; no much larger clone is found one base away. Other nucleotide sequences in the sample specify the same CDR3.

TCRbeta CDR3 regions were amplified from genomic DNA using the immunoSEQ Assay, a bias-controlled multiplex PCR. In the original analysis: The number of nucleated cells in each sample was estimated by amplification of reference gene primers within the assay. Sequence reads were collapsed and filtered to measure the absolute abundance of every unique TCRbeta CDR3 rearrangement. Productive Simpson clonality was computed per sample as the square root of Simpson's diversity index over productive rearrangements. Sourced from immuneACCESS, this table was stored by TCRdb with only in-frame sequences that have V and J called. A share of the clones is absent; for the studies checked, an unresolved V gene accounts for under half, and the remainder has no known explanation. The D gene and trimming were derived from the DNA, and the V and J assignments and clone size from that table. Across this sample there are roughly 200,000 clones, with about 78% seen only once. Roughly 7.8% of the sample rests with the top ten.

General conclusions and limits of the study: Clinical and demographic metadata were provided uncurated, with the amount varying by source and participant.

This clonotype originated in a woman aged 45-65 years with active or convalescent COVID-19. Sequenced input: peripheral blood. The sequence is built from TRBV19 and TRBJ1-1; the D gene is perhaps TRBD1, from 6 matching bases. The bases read TGTGCCAGTAGTTCACAGGGGAACACTGAAGCTTTCTTT. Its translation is CASSSQGNTEAFF.